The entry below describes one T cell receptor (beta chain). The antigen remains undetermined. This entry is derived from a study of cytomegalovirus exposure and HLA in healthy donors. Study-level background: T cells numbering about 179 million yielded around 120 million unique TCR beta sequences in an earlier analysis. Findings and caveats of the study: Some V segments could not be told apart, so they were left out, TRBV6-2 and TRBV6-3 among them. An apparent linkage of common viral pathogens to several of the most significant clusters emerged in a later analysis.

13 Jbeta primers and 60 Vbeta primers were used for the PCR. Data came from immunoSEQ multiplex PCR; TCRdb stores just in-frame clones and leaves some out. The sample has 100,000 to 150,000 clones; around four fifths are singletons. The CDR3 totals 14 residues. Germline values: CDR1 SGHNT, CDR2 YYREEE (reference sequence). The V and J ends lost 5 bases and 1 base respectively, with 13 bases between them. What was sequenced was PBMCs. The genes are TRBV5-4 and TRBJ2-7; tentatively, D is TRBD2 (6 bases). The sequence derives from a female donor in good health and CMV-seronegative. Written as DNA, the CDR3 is TGTGCCAGCAGTAGGCAGGGAGGATCCTACGAGCAGTACTTC. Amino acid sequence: CASSRQGGSYEQYF.